One and the same sample provided the 14 T cell receptor beta chains below, sequenced in a study of immune evolution from preneoplasia to lung adenocarcinoma. TCRdb's table, derived via immunoSEQ multiplex PCR, lists solely in-frame clones and lacks some. The table shows over 3,500 clones, with around 88% occurring only once. Sequencing was carried out using FFPE lung adenocarcinoma in situ tissue. The receptors stem from a person between 55 and 80 years old with lung adenocarcinoma.

CDR3 DNA sequence: TGTGCCAGCAGCGGACTAGCGGTTCCTTACGAGCAGTACTTC. It codes for CASSGLAVPYEQYF. This rearrangement joins TRBV7-9 to TRBJ2-7; 10 bases map to TRBD2. The CDR3 runs to 14 residues. V lost 5 bases to trimming and J lost 4 bases; unmatched junction nucleotides: 5. In germline, CDR1 is SEHNR, CDR2 FQNEAQ (reference sequence).

The chain is built from TRBV27 and TRBJ2-2; 13 bases agree with TRBD2. Germline V gene data show CDR1 as MNHEY and CDR2 as SMNVEV (reference sequence). This CDR3 has 16 amino acids. Trimming took 6 bases from V and 3 from J; bases not matched to a gene: 4. CDR3 DNA: TGTGCCAGCAGCGGACTAGCGGGGGCCTACACCGGGGAGCTGTTTTTT. It codes for CASSGLAGAYTGELFF.

This chain uses TRBV19 with TRBJ1-4; perhaps TRBD1 as D (6 bases). Trimming cost V 6 bases and J 1 base, with 18 bases left between them. Per the germline V gene, CDR1 is LNHDA and CDR2 is SQIVND (reference sequence). This CDR3 comprises 17 residues. The CDR3 nucleotides read TGTGCCAGTAGCCCTCGTGGGGGGGCGGAAACTAATGAAAAACTGTTTTTT. Encoded protein: CASSPRGGAETNEKLFF. The full variable domain, completed using reference TRBV19 and TRBJ1-4, is DGGITQSPKYLFRKEGQNVTLSCEQNLNHDAMYWYRQDPGQGLRLIYYSQIVNDFQKGDIAEGYSVSREKKESFPLTVTSAQKNPTAFYLCASSPRGGAETNEKLFFGSGTQLSVL.

The V gene is TRBV30, the J gene TRBJ1-1; possibly TRBD1 for D (5 bases). Germline V gene data show CDR1 as GTSNPN and CDR2 as SVGIG (reference sequence). Trimming stripped 3 bases from V and 3 bases from J, with 11 bases between. CDR3 length equals 13 residues. In DNA form, the CDR3 reads TGTGCCTGGAGCCCGGGGGGATACACTGAAGCTTTCTTT. Translated: CAWSPGGYTEAFF.

The chain has TRBV6-1 and TRBJ1-2; TRBD1 is a possible D gene (6 bases). CDR1 MNHNS and CDR2 SASEGT come from the germline V gene. Deletions cut 6 bases from V and 0 bases from J, with 14 bases between. The CDR3 is 15 amino acids. DNA for the CDR3: TGTGCCAGCAGCCCAGTCCCAGGGGCTAACTATGGCTACACCTTC. This encodes CASSPVPGANYGYTF.

The chain combines TRBV9 with TRBJ2-3; the D gene is possibly TRBD2 (6 bases). Germline V gives CDR1 SGDLS, CDR2 YYNGEE. V was pared by 3 bases and J by 1 base, with 15 bases between. The CDR3 contains 16 residues. CDR3 region: CASSARREPRTDTQYF. Here the CDR3 DNA reads TGTGCCAGCAGCGCCCGACGGGAGCCTCGCACAGATACGCAGTATTTT.

The chain is built from TRBV28 and TRBJ2-7, with a tentative D call TRBD1 (5 bases). The CDR3 spans 13 residues. In germline, CDR1 is MDHEN, CDR2 SYDVKM. Trimming removed 6 bases at V and 0 bases at J, with 9 bases between. CDR3 DNA sequence: TGTGCCAGCAGAGGACACAGCTCCTACGAGCAGTACTTC. Protein product: CASRGHSSYEQYF.

The chain is built from TRBV5-8 and TRBJ2-3; D remains unclear. Germline V gene lookup returns CDR1 SGHTS and CDR2 YDEGEE. V gave up 7 bases and J gave up 0 bases, with 6 bases separating them. The CDR3 loop spans 12 amino acids. CDR3 nucleotides: TGTGCCAGCCAGAGAAGCACAGATACGCAGTATTTT. Protein product: CASQRSTDTQYF.

The chain is built from TRBV5-1 and TRBJ1-4; D not resolved. V was cut by 8 bases and J by 8 bases, with 10 bases left in between. CDR1 and CDR2 from the germline V gene are SGHRS and YFSETQ. CDR3 length: 11 residues. As DNA, the CDR3 is TGCGCCAGGCCAGGAAGAGAAAAACTGTTTTTT. Amino acid sequence: CARPGREKLFF.

This clone is large by share. The chain carries TRBV15 and TRBJ1-5; unclear D gene. Trimming pared 4 bases from V and 1 base from J, leaving 2 bases between. Per the germline V gene, CDR1 is LNHNV and CDR2 is YYDKDF (reference sequence). CDR3 length: 12 residues. Here the CDR3 DNA reads TGTGCCACCAGCATGAGCAATCAGCCCCAGCATTTT. Translated, it gives CATSMSNQPQHF.

V and J are TRBV5-1 and TRBJ1-1; D gene uncertain. This CDR3 spans 12 amino acids. Germline V gene lookup returns CDR1 SGHRS and CDR2 YFSETQ. The V end lost 5 bases, the J end lost 6 bases, and 11 bases lay between the germline ends. The CDR3 loop is CASRVESAEAFF. The DNA for the CDR3 is TGCGCCAGCAGAGTAGAGAGTGCTGAAGCTTTCTTT.

This clone has a handful of counts. The V call is TRBV25-1, the J call TRBJ2-5; 8 bases match TRBD1. The CDR3 is made up of 14 amino acids. Looked up from germline, CDR1 is MGHDK and CDR2 is SYGVNS. V trimming: 2 bases; J trimming: 6 bases; junction bases outside the gene matches: 5. This CDR3 reads CASSEIDRGKTQYF. The CDR3 nucleotides read TGTGCCAGCAGTGAAATTGACAGGGGAAAGACCCAGTACTTC.

J is TRBJ2-2 and V is TRBV6-4, with 7 bases lining up with TRBD1. Trimming at V came to 3 bases and at J to 2 bases, leaving 6 bases not matched to a gene. The CDR3 has 16 amino acids. From germline, CDR1 is MRHNA and CDR2 SNTAGT. The DNA of the CDR3 is TGTGCCAGCAGTGAAGTCGGGACAGACAACACCGGGGAGCTGTTTTTT. Its translation is CASSEVGTDNTGELFF.

V gene TRBV21-1 combines with J gene TRBJ1-1. TRBV21-1 is a pseudogene locus. The CDR3 spans 16 residues. The CDR3 here is CASSKGVYTIRTEAFF. In nucleotides, the CDR3 is TGTGCCAGCAGCAAAGGGGTATACACAATTCGCACTGAAGCTTTCTTT.